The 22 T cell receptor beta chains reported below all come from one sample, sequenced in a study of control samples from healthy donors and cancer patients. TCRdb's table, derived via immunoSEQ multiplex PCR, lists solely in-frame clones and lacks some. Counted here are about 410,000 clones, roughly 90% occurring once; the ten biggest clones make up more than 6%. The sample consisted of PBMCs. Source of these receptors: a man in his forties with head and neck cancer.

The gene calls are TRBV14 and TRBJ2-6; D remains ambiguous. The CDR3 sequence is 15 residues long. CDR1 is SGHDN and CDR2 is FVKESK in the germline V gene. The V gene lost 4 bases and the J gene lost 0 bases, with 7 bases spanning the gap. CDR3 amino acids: CASSLMLSGANVLTF. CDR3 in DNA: TGTGCCAGCAGCCTCATGCTCTCTGGGGCCAACGTCCTGACTTTC.

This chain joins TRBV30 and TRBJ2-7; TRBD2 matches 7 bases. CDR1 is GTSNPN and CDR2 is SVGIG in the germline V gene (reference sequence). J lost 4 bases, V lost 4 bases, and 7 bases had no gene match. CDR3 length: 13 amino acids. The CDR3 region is CAWKPGLTYEQYF. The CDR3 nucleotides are TGTGCCTGGAAACCGGGACTAACGTACGAGCAGTACTTC. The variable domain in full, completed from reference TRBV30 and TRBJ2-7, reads SQTIHQWPATLVQPVGSPLSLECTVEGTSNPNLYWYRQAAGRGLQLLFYSVGIGQISSEVPQNLSASRPQDRQFILSSKKLLLSDSGFYLCAWKPGLTYEQYFGPGTRLTVT.

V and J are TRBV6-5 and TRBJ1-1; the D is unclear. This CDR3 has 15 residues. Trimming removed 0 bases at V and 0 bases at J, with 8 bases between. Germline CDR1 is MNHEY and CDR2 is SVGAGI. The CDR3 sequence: CASSYSRQMNTEAFF. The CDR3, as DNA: TGTGCCAGCAGTTACTCTAGGCAAATGAACACTGAAGCTTTCTTT.

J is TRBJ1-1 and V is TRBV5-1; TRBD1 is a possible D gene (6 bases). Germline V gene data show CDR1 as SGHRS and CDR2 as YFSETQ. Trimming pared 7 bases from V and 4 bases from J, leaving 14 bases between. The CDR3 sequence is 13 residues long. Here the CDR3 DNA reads TGCGCCAGCCGGACAGTTCCGTCCACTGAAGCTTTCTTT. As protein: CASRTVPSTEAFF.

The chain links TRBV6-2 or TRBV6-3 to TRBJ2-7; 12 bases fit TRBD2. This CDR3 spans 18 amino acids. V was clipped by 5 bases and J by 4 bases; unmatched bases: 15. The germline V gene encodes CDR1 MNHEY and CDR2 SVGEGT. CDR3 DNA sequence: TGTGCCAGCAGTCTCCAGACTAGCGGGGGATTGGGTGGATACGAGCAGTACTTC. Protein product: CASSLQTSGGLGGYEQYF.

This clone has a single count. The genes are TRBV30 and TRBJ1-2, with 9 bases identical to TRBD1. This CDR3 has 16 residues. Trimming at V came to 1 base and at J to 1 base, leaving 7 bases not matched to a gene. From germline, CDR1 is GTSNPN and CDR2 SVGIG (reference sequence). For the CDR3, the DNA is TGTGCCTGGAGTGAGAGGACAGGGGATCGTAACTATGGCTACACCTTC. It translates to CAWSERTGDRNYGYTF.

Here the CDR3 reads CASSTRQGEYEQYF. DNA for the CDR3: TGTGCCAGCTCAACCCGACAGGGGGAGTACGAGCAGTACTTC. This chain links TRBV18 with TRBJ2-7, with 9 bases aligning to TRBD1. The CDR3 sequence is 14 residues long. The V gene's germline CDR1 is KGHSH and CDR2 LQKENI. Trimming cost V 5 bases and J 4 bases; bases outside gene matches: 6.

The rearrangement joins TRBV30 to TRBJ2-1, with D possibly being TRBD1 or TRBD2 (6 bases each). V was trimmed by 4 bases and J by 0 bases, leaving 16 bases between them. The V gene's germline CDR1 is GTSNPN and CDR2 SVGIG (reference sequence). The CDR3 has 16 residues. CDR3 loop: CAWTDSGGSSYNEQFF. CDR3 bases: TGTGCCTGGACGGACAGTGGAGGGAGCTCCTACAATGAGCAGTTCTTC.

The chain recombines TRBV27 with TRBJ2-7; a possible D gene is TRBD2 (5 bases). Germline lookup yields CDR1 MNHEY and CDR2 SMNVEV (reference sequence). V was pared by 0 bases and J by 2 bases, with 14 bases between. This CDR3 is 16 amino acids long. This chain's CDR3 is CASSLSGVDLPYEQYF. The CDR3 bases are TGTGCCAGCAGTTTATCCGGGGTCGATCTACCCTACGAGCAGTACTTC.

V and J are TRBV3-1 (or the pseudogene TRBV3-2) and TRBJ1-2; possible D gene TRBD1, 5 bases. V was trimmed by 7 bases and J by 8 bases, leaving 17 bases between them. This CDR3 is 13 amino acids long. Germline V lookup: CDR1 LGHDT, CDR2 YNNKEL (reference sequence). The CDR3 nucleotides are TGTGCCAGCACCCCCGGCGGGGCTCGGGGCTACACCTTC. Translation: CASTPGGARGYTF.

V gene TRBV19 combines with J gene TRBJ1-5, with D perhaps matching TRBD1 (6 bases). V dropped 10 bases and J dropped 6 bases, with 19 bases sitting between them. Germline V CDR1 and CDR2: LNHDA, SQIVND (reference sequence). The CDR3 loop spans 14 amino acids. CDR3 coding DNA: TGTGCCAAGAACCCCAGGGGAGCTAGTCAGCCCCAGCATTTT. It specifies CAKNPRGASQPQHF.

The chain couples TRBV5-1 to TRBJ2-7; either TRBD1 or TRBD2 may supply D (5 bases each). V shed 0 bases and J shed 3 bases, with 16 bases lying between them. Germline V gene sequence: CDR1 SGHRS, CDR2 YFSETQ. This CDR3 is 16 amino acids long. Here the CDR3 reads CASSLGPSRGDYEQYF. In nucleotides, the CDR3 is TGCGCCAGCAGCTTGGGGCCTAGTAGAGGGGACTACGAGCAGTACTTC.

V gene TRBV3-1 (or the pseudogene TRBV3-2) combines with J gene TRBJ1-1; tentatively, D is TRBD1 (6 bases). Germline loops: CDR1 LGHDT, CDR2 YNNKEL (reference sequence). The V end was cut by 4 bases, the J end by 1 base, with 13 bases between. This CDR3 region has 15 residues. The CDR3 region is CASSLQGLGNTEAFF. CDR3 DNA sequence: TGTGCCAGCAGCCTACAGGGACTTGGGAACACTGAAGCTTTCTTT.

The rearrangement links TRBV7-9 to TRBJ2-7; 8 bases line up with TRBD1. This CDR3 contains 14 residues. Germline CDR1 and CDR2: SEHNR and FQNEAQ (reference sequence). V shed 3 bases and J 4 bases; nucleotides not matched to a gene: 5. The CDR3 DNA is TGTGCCAGCAGCTTCTTCCAGGGGGCGTACGAGCAGTACTTC. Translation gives CASSFFQGAYEQYF.

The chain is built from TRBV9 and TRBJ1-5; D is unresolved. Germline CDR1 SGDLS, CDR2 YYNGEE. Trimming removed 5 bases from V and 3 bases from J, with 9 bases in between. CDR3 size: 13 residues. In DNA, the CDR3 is TGTGCCAGCAGTCCCGCGTACAATCAGCCCCAGCATTTT. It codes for CASSPAYNQPQHF.

The DNA for the CDR3 is TGTGCCAGCAGCTGGTCACAGGGGGCGTTAAATGAGCAGTTCTTC. Its protein is CASSWSQGALNEQFF. The chain uses TRBV11-2 and TRBJ2-1; TRBD1 matches 9 bases. V shed 4 bases and J 7 bases; nucleotides not matched to a gene: 8. The V gene's germline CDR1 is SGHAT and CDR2 FQNNGV. CDR3 length: 15 residues.

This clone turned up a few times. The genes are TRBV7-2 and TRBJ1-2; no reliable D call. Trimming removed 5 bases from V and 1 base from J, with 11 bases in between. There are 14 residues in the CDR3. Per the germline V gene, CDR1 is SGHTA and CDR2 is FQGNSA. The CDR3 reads CASSTGPVNYGYTF. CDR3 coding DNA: TGTGCCAGCAGCACTGGACCGGTTAACTATGGCTACACCTTC. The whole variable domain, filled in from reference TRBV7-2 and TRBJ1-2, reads GAGVSQSPSNKVTEKGKDVELRCDPISGHTALYWYRQSLGQGLEFLIYFQGNSAPDKSGLPSDRFSAERTGGSVSTLTIQRTQQEDSAVYLCASSTGPVNYGYTFGSGTRLTVV.

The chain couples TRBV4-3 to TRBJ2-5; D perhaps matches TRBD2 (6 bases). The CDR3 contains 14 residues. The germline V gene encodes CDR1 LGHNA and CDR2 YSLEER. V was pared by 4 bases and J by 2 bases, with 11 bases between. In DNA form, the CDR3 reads TGCGCCAGCAGCCGGGACTTAGATCAAGAGACCCAGTACTTC. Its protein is CASSRDLDQETQYF.

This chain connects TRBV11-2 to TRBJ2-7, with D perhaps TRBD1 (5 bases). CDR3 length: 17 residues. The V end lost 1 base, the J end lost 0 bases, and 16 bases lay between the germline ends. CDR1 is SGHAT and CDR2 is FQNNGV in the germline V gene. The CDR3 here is CASSLVAGFWSSYEQYF. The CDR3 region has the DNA TGTGCCAGCAGCTTAGTAGCAGGGTTTTGGAGCTCCTACGAGCAGTACTTC. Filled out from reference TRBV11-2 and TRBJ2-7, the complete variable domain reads EAGVAQSPRYKIIEKRQSVAFWCNPISGHATLYWYQQILGQGPKLLIQFQNNGVVDDSQLPKDRFSAERLKGVDSTLKIQPAKLEDSAVYLCASSLVAGFWSSYEQYFGPGTRLTVT.

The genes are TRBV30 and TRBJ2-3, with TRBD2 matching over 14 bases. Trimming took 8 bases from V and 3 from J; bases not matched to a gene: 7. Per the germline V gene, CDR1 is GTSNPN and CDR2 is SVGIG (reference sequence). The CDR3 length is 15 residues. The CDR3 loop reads CASSGLAGETDTQYF. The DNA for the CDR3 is TGTGCCAGTTCGGGACTAGCGGGAGAAACAGATACGCAGTATTTT.

The CDR3 nucleotides are TGTGCCAGCTCACCGAACTACGAGCAGTACTTC. This sequence encodes CASSPNYEQYF. The rearrangement uses TRBV18 and TRBJ2-7; D unclear. The CDR3 covers 11 residues. Germline V gene lookup returns CDR1 KGHSH and CDR2 LQKENI. V was pared by 3 bases and J by 3 bases, with 3 bases between.

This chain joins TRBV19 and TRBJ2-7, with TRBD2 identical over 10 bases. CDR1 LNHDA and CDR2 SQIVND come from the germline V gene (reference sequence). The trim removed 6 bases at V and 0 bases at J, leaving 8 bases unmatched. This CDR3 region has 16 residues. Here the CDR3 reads CASRRGASGSSYEQYF. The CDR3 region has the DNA TGTGCCAGTAGAAGGGGGGCTAGCGGGAGCTCCTACGAGCAGTACTTC.